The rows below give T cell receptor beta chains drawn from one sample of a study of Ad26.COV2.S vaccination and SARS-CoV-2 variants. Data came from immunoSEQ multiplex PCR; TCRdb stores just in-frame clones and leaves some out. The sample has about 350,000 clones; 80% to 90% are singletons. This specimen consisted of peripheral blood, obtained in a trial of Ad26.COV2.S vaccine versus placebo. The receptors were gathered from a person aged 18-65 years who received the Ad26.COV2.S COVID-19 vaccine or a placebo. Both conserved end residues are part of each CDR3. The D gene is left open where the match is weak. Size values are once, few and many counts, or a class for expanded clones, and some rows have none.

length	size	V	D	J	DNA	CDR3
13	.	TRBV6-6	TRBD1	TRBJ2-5	TGTGCCAGCAGTGGACAGGGTTCGGAGACCCAGTACTTC	CASSGQGSETQYF
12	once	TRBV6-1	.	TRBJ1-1	TGTGCCAGCAGTGAAGCTAACACTGAAGCTTTCTTT	CASSEANTEAFF
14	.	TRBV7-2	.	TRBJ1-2	TGTGCCAGCAACACGACAGGCGTTAACTATGGCTACACCTTC	CASNTTGVNYGYTF
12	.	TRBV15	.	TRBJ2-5	TGTGCCACCAGCAGAGCGAGCCAGACCCAGTACTTC	CATSRASQTQYF
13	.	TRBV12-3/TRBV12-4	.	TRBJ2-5	TGTGCCAGCAGTTTATTACGACCTGAGACCCAGTACTTC	CASSLLRPETQYF
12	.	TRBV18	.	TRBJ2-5	TGTGCCAGCTCACCATCTAGAGAGACCCAGTACTTC	CASSPSRETQYF
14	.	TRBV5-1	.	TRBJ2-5	TGCGCCAGCAGCTTGGGGTCAGGGCAAGAGACCCAGTACTTC	CASSLGSGQETQYF
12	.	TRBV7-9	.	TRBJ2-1	TGTGCCAGCAGCTTAGAAGTCAATGAGCAGTTCTTC	CASSLEVNEQFF
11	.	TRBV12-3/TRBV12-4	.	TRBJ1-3	TGTGCCTCCTTCTCTGGAAACACCATATATTTT	CASFSGNTIYF
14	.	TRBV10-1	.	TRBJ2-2	TGCGCCAGCAGTGCGATCAGGGGTTCGGGGGAGCTGTTTTTT	CASSAIRGSGELFF
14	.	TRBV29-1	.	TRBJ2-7	TGCAGCGTTGAGGCGGACAGCAACCCTTACGAGCAGTACTTC	CSVEADSNPYEQYF
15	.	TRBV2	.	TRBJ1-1	TGTGCCAGCAGTATAGAAGGACAAGAGAACACTGAAGCTTTCTTT	CASSIEGQENTEAFF
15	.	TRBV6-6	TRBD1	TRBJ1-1	TGTGCCAGCAGTCTAGCACAGGGGTTGAACACTGAAGCTTTCTTT	CASSLAQGLNTEAFF
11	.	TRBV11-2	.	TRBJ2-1	TGTGCCAGCAGCTTTGGCGGAGAGGAGTTCTTC	CASSFGGEEFF
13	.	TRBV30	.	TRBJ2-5	TGTGCCTGGAGTGTCACGAGGGTAGAGACCCAGTACTTC	CAWSVTRVETQYF
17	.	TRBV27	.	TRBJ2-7	TGTGCCAGCAGGGGGTTTGGAGTTGAAGCCCACTCCTACGAGCAGTACTTC	CASRGFGVEAHSYEQYF
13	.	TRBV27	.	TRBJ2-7	TGTGCCAGCAGTTTATCGAGATGGGACGAGCAGTACTTC	CASSLSRWDEQYF
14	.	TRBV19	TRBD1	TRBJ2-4	TGTGCCAGTAGTCCACGGACAGGGAGGTACATTCAGTACTTC	CASSPRTGRYIQYF
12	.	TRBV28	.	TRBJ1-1	TGTGCCAGCAGCTCCGGGGACACTGAAGCTTTCTTT	CASSSGDTEAFF
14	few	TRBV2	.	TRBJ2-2	TGTGCCAGCAGTGTAGGACCCTACACCGGGGAGCTGTTTTTT	CASSVGPYTGELFF
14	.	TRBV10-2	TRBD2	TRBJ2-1	TGCGCCAGCAGTGGGACTAGCGGGAGCAATGAGCAGTTCTTC	CASSGTSGSNEQFF
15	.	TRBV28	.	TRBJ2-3	TGTGCCAGCAGCTCCACGTCGGAGAACACAGATACGCAGTATTTT	CASSSTSENTDTQYF
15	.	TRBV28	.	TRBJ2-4	TGTGCCAGCACCCGACAGGAACTAGCCAAAAACATTCAGTACTTC	CASTRQELAKNIQYF
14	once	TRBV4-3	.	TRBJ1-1	TGCGCCAGCAGCCAAGACCAGGGGAACACTGAAGCTTTCTTT	CASSQDQGNTEAFF
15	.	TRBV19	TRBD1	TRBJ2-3	TGTGCCAGTAGTATCGGGGGACAGGGCACAGATACGCAGTATTTT	CASSIGGQGTDTQYF
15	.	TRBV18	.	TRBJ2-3	TGTGCCAGCTCACCACCATCTGGAGCCGGGGATACGCAGTATTTT	CASSPPSGAGDTQYF
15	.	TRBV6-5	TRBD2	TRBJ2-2	TGTGCCAGCAGTAAACTAGCGGGAGCTACCGGGGAGCTGTTTTTT	CASSKLAGATGELFF
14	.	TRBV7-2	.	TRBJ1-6	TGTGCCAGCAGCTGGGACCGACGGGGATCACCCCTCCACTTT	CASSWDRRGSPLHF
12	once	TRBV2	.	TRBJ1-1	TGTGCCAGCACCACCTATGGGCCTGAAGCTTTCTTT	CASTTYGPEAFF
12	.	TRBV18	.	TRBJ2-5	TGTGCCAGCTCACTCTACCAAGAGACCCAGTACTTC	CASSLYQETQYF
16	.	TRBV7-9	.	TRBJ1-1	TGTGCCAGCAGCCCTCCCCTCGGGGCACTGAACACTGAAGCTTTCTTT	CASSPPLGALNTEAFF